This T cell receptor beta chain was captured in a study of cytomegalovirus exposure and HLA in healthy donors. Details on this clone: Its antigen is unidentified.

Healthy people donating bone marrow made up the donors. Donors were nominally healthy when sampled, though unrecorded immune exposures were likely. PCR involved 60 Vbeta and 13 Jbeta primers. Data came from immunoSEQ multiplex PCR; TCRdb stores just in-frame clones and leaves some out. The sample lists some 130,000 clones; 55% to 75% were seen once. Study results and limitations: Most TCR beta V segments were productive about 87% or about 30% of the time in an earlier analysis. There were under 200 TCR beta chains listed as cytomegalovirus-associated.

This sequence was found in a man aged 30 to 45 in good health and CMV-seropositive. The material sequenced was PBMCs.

The CDR3 reads CSVGDSPVLFF. As DNA, the CDR3 is TGCAGCGTTGGCGACAGCCCCGTACTGTTTTTT. The V gene is TRBV29-1, the J gene TRBJ1-4; tentative D call: TRBD1 (5 bases). The CDR3 has 11 residues. V lost 4 bases and J lost 13, with 13 bases in between. Germline CDR1 and CDR2: SQVTM and ANQGSEA.